The clone carrying this T cell receptor (beta chain) was observed many times. Its target is unknown. The sample originates from a study of identical twins. Study results and limitations: Out-of-frame alpha sequences common to twins were enriched for low generation probability.

Germline CDR1 MGHRA, CDR2 YSYEKL. The CDR3 totals 15 residues. Trimming took off 1 base at V and 1 base at J, with 9 bases between the two ends. TCRdb redid the calling of the 5' RACE reads with MiXCR, one entry per CDR3 protein. The table has fewer than 250,000 distinct CDR3 sequences, approximately 7.3% seen once. The same specimen was also included in a second study, on yellow fever vaccine responses in identical twins.

The chain has TRBV4-1 and TRBJ2-3, with D tentatively TRBD1 or TRBD2 (6 bases each). The receptor was isolated from a woman aged 18-29 years in good health. The sample was CD8+ T cells sorted from blood. CDR3 sequence (DNA): TGCGCCAGCAGCCAAGCGGGGGCGCGCACAGATACGCAGTATTTT. This sequence encodes CASSQAGARTDTQYF.